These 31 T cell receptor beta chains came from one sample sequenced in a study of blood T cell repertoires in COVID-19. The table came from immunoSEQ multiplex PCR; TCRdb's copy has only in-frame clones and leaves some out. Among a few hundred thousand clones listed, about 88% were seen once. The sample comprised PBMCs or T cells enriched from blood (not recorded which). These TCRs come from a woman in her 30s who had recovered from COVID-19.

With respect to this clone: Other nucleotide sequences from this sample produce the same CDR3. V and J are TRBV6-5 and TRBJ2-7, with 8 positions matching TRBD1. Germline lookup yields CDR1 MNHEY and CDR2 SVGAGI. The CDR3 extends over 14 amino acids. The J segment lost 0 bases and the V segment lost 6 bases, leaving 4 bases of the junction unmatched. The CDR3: CASSPDRVSYEQYF. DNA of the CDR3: TGTGCCAGCAGCCCGGACAGGGTCTCCTACGAGCAGTACTTC.

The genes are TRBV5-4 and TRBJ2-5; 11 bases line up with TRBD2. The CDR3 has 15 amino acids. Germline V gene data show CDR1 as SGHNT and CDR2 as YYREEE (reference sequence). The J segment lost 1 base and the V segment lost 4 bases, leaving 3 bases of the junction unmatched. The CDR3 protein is CASSLGLAGQETQYF. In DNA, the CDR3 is TGTGCCAGCAGCCTTGGACTAGCGGGCCAAGAGACCCAGTACTTC.

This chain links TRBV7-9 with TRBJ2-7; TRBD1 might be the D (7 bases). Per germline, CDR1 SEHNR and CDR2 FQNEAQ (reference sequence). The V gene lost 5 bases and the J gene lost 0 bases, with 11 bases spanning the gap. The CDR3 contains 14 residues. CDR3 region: CASSPRDSSYEQYF. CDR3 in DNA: TGTGCCAGCAGCCCGCGGGACAGCTCCTACGAGCAGTACTTC.

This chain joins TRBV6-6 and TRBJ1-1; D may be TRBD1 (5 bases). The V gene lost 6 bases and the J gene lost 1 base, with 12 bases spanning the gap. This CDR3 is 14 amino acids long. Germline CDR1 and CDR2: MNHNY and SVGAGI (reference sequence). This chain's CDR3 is CASSPQVGNTEAFF. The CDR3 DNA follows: TGTGCCAGCAGCCCACAGGTGGGGAACACTGAAGCTTTCTTT.

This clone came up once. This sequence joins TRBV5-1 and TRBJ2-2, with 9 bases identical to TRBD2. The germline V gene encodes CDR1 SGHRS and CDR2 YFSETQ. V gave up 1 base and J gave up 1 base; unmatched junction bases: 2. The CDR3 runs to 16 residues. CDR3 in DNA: TGCGCCAGCAGCTTGCAGCGGGGGGTGAACACCGGGGAGCTGTTTTTT. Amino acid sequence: CASSLQRGVNTGELFF.

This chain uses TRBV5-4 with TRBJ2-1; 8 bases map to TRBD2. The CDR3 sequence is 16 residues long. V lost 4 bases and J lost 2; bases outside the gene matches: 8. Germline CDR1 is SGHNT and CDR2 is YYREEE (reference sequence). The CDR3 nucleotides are TGTGCCAGCAGCCCAGCGAGCGGGGGACCCTACAATGAGCAGTTCTTC. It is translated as CASSPASGGPYNEQFF. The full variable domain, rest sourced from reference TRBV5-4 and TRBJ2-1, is ETGVTQSPTHLIKTRGQQVTLRCSSQSGHNTVSWYQQALGQGPQFIFQYYREEENGRGNFPPRFSGLQFPNYSSELNVNALELDDSALYLCASSPASGGPYNEQFFGPGTRLTVL.

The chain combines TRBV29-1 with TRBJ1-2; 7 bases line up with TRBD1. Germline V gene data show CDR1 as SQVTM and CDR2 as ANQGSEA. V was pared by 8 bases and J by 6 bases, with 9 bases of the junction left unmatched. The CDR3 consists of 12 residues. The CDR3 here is CSSGGQVDGYTF. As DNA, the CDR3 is TGCAGCTCCGGCGGACAGGTCGATGGCTACACCTTC. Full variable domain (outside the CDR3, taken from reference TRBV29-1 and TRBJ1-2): SAVISQKPSRDICQRGTSLTIQCQVDSQVTMMFWYRQQPGQSLTLIATANQGSEATYESGFVIDKFPISRPNLTFSTLTVSNMSPEDSSIYLCSSGGQVDGYTFGSGTRLTVV.

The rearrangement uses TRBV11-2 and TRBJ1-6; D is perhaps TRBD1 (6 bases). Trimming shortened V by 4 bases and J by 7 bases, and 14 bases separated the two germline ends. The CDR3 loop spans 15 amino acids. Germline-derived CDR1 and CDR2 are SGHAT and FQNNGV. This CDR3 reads CASSYTGYGNSPLHF. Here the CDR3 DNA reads TGTGCCAGCAGCTATACAGGGTACGGGAATTCACCCCTCCACTTT.

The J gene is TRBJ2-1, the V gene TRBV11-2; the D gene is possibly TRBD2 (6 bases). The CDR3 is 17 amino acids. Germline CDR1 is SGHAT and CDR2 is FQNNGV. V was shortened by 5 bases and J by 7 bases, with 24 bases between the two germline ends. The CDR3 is CASSLQSGAGGGNEQFF. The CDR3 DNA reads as TGTGCCAGCAGCCTCCAATCCGGGGCCGGTGGAGGGAATGAGCAGTTCTTC.

The CDR3 nucleotides are TGTGCCAGAACCGACTTTTCAGGGGCGGGTCAGGATGGCTACACCTTC. This translates into CARTDFSGAGQDGYTF. The V and J genes are TRBV25-1 and TRBJ1-2, with D possibly being TRBD1 (6 bases). Trimming shortened V by 9 bases and J by 6 bases, and 26 bases separated the two germline ends. Germline CDR1 reads MGHDK; CDR2 reads SYGVNS. The CDR3 sequence is 16 residues long.

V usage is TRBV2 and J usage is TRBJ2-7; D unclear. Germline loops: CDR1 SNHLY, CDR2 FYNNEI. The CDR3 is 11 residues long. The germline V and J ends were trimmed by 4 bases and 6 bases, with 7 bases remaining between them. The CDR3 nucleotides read TGTGCCAGCAGTGTGGAGCGCGAGCAGTACTTC. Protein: CASSVEREQYF.

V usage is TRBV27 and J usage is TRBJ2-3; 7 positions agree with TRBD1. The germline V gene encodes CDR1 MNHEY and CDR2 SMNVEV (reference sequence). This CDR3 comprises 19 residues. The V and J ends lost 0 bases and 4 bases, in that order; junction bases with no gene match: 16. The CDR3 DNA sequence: TGTGCCAGCAGTTTATCGTTCGATAGGGACAGCTGGATCTCAGATACGCAGTATTTT. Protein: CASSLSFDRDSWISDTQYF.

The DNA for the CDR3 is TGTGCCAGCAGCCCAGTCCCGGGACAGGGTTCGGACACTGAAGCTTTCTTT. It specifies CASSPVPGQGSDTEAFF. V and J are TRBV9 and TRBJ1-1; 9 nucleotides agree with TRBD1. The V gene's germline CDR1 is SGDLS and CDR2 YYNGEE. V trimming: 4 bases; J trimming: 3 bases; junction bases outside the gene matches: 13. The CDR3 contains 17 residues.

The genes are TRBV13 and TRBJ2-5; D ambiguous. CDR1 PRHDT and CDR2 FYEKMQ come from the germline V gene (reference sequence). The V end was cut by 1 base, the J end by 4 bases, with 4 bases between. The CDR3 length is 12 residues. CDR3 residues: CASSLVGETQYF. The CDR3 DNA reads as TGTGCCAGCAGCTTAGTCGGAGAGACCCAGTACTTC.

The CDR3 nucleotides read TGTGCCATCAGCCTCACAGGGGGCGGAAACACTGAAGCTTTCTTT. Protein: CAISLTGGGNTEAFF. The chain combines TRBV10-3 with TRBJ1-1, with 9 bases lining up with TRBD1. Trimming removed 6 bases from V and 2 bases from J; junction bases left unmatched: 7. The CDR3 consists of 15 residues. In germline, CDR1 is ENHRY, CDR2 SYGVKD.

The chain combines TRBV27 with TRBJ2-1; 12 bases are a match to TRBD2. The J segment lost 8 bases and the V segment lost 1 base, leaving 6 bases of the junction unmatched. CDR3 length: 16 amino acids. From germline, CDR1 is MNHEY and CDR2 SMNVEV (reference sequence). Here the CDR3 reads CASSLLSTSGGYEQFF. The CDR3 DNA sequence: TGTGCCAGCAGTTTATTGTCGACTAGCGGGGGCTATGAGCAGTTCTTC.

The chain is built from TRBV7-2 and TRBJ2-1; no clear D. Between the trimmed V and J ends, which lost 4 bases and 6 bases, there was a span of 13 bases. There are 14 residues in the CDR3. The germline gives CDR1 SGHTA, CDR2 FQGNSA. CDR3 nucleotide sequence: TGTGCCAGCAGCTCACTTATCACCCGCAATGAGCAGTTCTTC. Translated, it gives CASSSLITRNEQFF.

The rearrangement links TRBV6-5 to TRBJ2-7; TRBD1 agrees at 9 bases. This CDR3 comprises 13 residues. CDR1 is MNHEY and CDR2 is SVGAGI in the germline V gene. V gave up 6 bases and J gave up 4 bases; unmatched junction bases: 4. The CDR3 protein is CASRGTGPYEQYF. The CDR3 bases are TGTGCCAGCAGAGGGACAGGGCCTTACGAGCAGTACTTC.

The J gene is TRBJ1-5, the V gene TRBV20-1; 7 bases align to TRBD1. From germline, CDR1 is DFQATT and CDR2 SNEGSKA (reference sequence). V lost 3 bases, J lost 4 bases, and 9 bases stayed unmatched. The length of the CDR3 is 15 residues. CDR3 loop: CSASLAGGMNQPQHF. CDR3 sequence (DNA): TGCAGTGCTAGTCTCGCAGGGGGGATGAATCAGCCCCAGCATTTT.

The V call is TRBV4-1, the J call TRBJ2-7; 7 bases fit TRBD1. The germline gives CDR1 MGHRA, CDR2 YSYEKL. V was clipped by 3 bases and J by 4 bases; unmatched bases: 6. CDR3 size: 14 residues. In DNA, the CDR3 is TGCGCCAGCAGCCAGGGACAGCCGGCGTACGAGCAGTACTTC. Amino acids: CASSQGQPAYEQYF.

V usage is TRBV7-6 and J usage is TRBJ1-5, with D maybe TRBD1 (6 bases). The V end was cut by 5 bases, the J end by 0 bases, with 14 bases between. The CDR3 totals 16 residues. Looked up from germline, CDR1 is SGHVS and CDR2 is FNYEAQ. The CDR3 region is CASSLGAGASNQPQHF. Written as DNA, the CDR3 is TGTGCCAGCAGCCTAGGGGCAGGGGCTAGCAATCAGCCCCAGCATTTT.

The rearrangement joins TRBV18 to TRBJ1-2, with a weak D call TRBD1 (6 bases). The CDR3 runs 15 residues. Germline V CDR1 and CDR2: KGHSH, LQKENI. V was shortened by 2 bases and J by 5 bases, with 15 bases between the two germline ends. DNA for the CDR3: TGTGCCAGCTCACCAAACTCCAGGGGTGATTATGGCTACACCTTC. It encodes CASSPNSRGDYGYTF.

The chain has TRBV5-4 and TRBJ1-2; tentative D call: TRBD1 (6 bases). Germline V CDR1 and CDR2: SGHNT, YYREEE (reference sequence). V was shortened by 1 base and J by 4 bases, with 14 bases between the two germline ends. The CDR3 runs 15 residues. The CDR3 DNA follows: TGTGCCAGCAGCTTGCGGGGGGCAGGAGCCTATGGCTACACCTTC. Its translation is CASSLRGAGAYGYTF.

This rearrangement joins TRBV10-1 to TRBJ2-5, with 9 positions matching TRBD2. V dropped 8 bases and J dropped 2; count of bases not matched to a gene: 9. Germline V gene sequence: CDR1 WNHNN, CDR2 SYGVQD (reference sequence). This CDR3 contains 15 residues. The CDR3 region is CASSRVSGGQETQYF. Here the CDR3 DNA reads TGCGCCAGCTCCCGGGTGAGCGGGGGGCAAGAGACCCAGTACTTC.

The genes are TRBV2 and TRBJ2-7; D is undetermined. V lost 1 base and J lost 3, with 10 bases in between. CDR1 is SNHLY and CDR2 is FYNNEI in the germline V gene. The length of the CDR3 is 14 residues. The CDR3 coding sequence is TGTGCCAGCAGTGAAGGCTCCCTAGTCTACGAGCAGTACTTC. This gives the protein CASSEGSLVYEQYF.

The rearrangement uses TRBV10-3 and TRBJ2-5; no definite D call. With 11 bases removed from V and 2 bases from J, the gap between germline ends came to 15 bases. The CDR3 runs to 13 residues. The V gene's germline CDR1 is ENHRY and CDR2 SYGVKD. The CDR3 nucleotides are TGTGCCTCCGTGGGCGCTCTGCAAGAGACCCAGTACTTC. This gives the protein CASVGALQETQYF.

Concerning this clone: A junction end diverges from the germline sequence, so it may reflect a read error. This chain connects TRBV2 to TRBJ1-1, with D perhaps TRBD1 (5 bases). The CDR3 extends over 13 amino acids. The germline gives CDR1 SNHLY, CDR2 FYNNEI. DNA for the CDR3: TGTGCCAGCAGTGTAAAGGGGAACGCTGAAGCTTTCTTT. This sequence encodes CASSVKGNAEAFF.

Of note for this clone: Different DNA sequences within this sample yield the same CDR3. The CDR3 coding sequence is TGTGCCAGCAGCCCAGGGTCCGAAGCTTTCTTT. Translated, it gives CASSPGSEAFF. The chain uses TRBV28 and TRBJ1-1, with D possibly matching TRBD1 (5 bases). V was shortened by 6 bases and J by 8 bases, with 10 bases between the two germline ends. This CDR3 has 11 residues. Germline CDR1 MDHEN, CDR2 SYDVKM.

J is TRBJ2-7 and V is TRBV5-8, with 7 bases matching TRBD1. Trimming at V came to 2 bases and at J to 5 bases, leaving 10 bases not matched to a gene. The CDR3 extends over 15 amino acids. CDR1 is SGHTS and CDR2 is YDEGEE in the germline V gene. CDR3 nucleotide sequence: TGTGCCAGCAGCTTCCACAGGGGATCGTGGAACGAGCAGTACTTC. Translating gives CASSFHRGSWNEQYF. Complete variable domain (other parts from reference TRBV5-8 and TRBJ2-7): EAGVTQSPTHLIKTRGQQATLRCSPISGHTSVYWYQQALGLGLQFLLWYDEGEERNRGNFPPRFSGRQFPNYSSELNVNALELEDSALYLCASSFHRGSWNEQYFGPGTRLTVT.

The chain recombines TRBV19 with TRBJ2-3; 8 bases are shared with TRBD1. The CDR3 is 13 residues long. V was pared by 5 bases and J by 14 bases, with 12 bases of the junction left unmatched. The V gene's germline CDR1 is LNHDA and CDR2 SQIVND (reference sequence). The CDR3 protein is CASSSPRDRLWYF. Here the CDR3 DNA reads TGTGCCAGTAGTTCTCCTCGGGACAGGCTCTGGTATTTT.

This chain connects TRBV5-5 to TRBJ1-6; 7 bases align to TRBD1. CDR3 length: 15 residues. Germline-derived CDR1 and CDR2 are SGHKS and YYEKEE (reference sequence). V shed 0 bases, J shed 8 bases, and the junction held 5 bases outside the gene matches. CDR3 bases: TGTGCCAGCAGCTTGGTCGGGGACAGCGATTCACCCCTCCACTTT. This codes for CASSLVGDSDSPLHF.